This entry lists 21 T cell receptor beta chains sequenced from one sample in a study of beta chain features in type 1 diabetes. Sequenced material consisted of expressed TCRB transcripts (all of the isolated RNA was reverse transcribed). Method: immunoSEQ multiplex PCR; TCRdb's copy keeps in-frame clones and lacks some. Of around 500,000 clones listed, approximately 10% are singletons. The specimen was naive CD4+ T cells from blood. The receptors were sampled from a woman in her late teens or twenties in good health.

Note on this clone: At the DNA level, this CDR3 is encoded by other sequences in the same sample as well. This chain joins TRBV15 and TRBJ2-5; tentative D call: TRBD2 (6 bases). This CDR3 has 15 residues. Trimming removed 1 base from V and 1 base from J, with 10 bases in between. Per the germline V gene, CDR1 is LNHNV and CDR2 is YYDKDF (reference sequence). CDR3 in DNA: TGTGCCACCAGCAGAGCCACGGGACTCCAAGAGACCCAGTACTTC. Amino acids: CATSRATGLQETQYF.

This clone was detected a few times. The rearrangement joins TRBV5-4 to TRBJ2-1, with D hard to call. Germline V CDR1 and CDR2: SGHNT, YYREEE (reference sequence). V lost 4 bases and J 6 bases, leaving 20 bases between the germline ends. The CDR3 covers 16 residues. CDR3 sequence: CASSPPGLRQINEQFF. DNA for the CDR3: TGTGCCAGCAGCCCCCCCGGGCTACGGCAGATCAATGAGCAGTTCTTC.

The chain has TRBV7-9 and TRBJ2-3; perhaps D is TRBD1 or TRBD2 (6 bases each). Germline values: CDR1 SEHNR, CDR2 FQNEAQ (reference sequence). Trimming stripped 4 bases from V and 5 bases from J, with 28 bases between. This CDR3 is 19 amino acids long. CDR3 loop: CASSSRSVGGADGVDTQYF. The CDR3 nucleotides read TGTGCCAGCAGCTCCCGAAGTGTGGGGGGCGCTGACGGGGTAGATACGCAGTATTTT. Using reference TRBV7-9 and TRBJ2-3 for the parts outside the CDR3, the full variable domain is DTGVSQNPRHKITKRGQNVTFRCDPISEHNRLYWYRQTLGQGPEFLTYFQNEAQLEKSRLLSDRFSAERPKGSFSTLEIQRTEQGDSAMYLCASSSRSVGGADGVDTQYFGPGTRLTVL.

The chain's CDR3 is CASSEQGVRETQYF. CDR3 DNA sequence: TGTGCCAGCAGCGAGCAGGGGGTTCGAGAGACCCAGTACTTC. This chain links TRBV2 with TRBJ2-5; 7 bases are shared with TRBD1. CDR1 SNHLY and CDR2 FYNNEI come from the germline V gene. CDR3 size: 14 residues. With 6 bases clipped from V and 4 bases from J, the junction kept 8 bases outside the gene matches.

The chain is built from TRBV28 and TRBJ2-3, with 8 bases that match TRBD2. The germline V gene has CDR1 MDHEN and CDR2 SYDVKM. CDR3 length equals 16 residues. Losses at the gene ends were 5 bases for V and 1 base for J; bases not matched to a gene: 8. CDR3 coding DNA: TGTGCCAGCAGTCCGGCCTTAGCGGGGCGCACAGATACGCAGTATTTT. Its protein is CASSPALAGRTDTQYF.

The J gene is TRBJ1-1, the V gene TRBV7-2; D gene ambiguous. From germline, CDR1 is SGHTA and CDR2 FQGNSA. The CDR3 runs to 16 residues. Trimming shortened V by 5 bases and J by 8 bases, and 24 bases separated the two germline ends. The CDR3 here is CASSLYGGGVTTEAFF. Written as DNA, the CDR3 is TGTGCCAGCAGCCTTTACGGCGGAGGCGTAACGACAGAAGCTTTCTTT.

V is TRBV7-9 and J is TRBJ2-1; 7 bases fit TRBD2. With 2 bases clipped from V and 3 bases from J, the junction kept 1 base outside the gene matches. The length of the CDR3 is 14 residues. Germline-derived CDR1 and CDR2 are SEHNR and FQNEAQ (reference sequence). The CDR3 sequence is CASSLLAVYNEQFF. The CDR3 region has the DNA TGTGCCAGCAGCTTACTAGCGGTCTACAATGAGCAGTTCTTC.

This clone was seen a handful of times. This chain uses TRBV4-3 with TRBJ2-7, with TRBD2 matching 9 bases. V lost 8 bases, J lost 4 bases, and 12 bases stayed unmatched. Germline V CDR1 and CDR2: LGHNA, YSLEER. This CDR3 has 15 residues. The CDR3, as DNA: TGCGCCAGCTTGGGCGCGGGGGGGCCTGTTTACGAGCAGTACGTC. Amino acid sequence: CASLGAGGPVYEQYV.

The sample holds a few counts of this clone. The chain couples TRBV7-2 to TRBJ2-7, with D perhaps assigned TRBD1 or TRBD2 (6 bases each). Germline V gene data show CDR1 as SGHTA and CDR2 as FQGNSA. The CDR3 runs 15 residues. V gave up 5 bases and J gave up 3 bases, with 17 bases separating them. Here the CDR3 DNA reads TGTGCCAGCAGCCTCCGGGGGCGCGAAGACTACGAGCAGTACTTC. Its protein is CASSLRGREDYEQYF. The full variable domain, its missing parts supplied by reference TRBV7-2 and TRBJ2-7, is GAGVSQSPSNKVTEKGKDVELRCDPISGHTALYWYRQSLGQGLEFLIYFQGNSAPDKSGLPSDRFSAERTGGSVSTLTIQRTQQEDSAVYLCASSLRGREDYEQYFGPGTRLTVT.

V and J are TRBV7-9 and TRBJ1-2; D unclear. CDR1 is SEHNR and CDR2 is FQNEAQ in the germline V gene (reference sequence). CDR3 length: 11 amino acids. Trimming removed 8 bases from V and 4 bases from J, with 8 bases in between. CDR3 nucleotide sequence: TGTGCCAGCGGGGATAGCTATGGCTACACCTTC. Protein: CASGDSYGYTF.

With respect to this clone: The same CDR3 is also encoded by other DNA sequences in this sample. V gene TRBV7-2 combines with J gene TRBJ2-5; no definite D call. V was trimmed by 1 base and J by 3 bases, leaving 6 bases between them. The CDR3 has 13 amino acids. Germline lookup yields CDR1 SGHTA and CDR2 FQGNSA. The CDR3 loop is CASSLGRKETQYF. The CDR3 DNA sequence: TGTGCCAGCAGCTTAGGTCGGAAAGAGACCCAGTACTTC.

The rearrangement uses TRBV15 and TRBJ2-5; a weak D match, TRBD2 (5 bases). This CDR3 has 14 residues. Looked up from germline, CDR1 is LNHNV and CDR2 is YYDKDF (reference sequence). Trimming took 5 bases from V and 2 from J, leaving 12 bases between them. CDR3 nucleotides: TGTGCCACCAGCGGTTTCAGGAGGCAAGAGACCCAGTACTTC. It codes for CATSGFRRQETQYF.

This chain uses TRBV9 with TRBJ2-3; the match to TRBD1 covers 8 bases. The CDR3 is 17 amino acids. V dropped 7 bases and J dropped 6; count of bases not matched to a gene: 19. Per germline, CDR1 SGDLS and CDR2 YYNGEE. CDR3 residues: CASGGQTGQGPWDTQYF. DNA for the CDR3: TGTGCCAGCGGAGGTCAGACAGGACAGGGCCCCTGGGATACGCAGTATTTT.

This clone appeared a few times. This chain connects TRBV30 to TRBJ1-5; D call uncertain. This CDR3 has 10 residues. CDR1 is GTSNPN and CDR2 is SVGIG in the germline V gene (reference sequence). With 5 bases removed from V and 6 bases from J, the gap between germline ends came to 5 bases. CDR3: CAWGCQPQHF. The CDR3 DNA reads TGTGCCTGGGGATGTCAGCCCCAGCATTTT.

This clone appeared once. This chain joins TRBV13 and TRBJ2-3; D is unresolved. Germline values: CDR1 PRHDT, CDR2 FYEKMQ (reference sequence). CDR3 length equals 17 residues. Trimming removed 4 bases at V and 2 bases at J, with 19 bases between. The DNA for the CDR3 is TGTGCCAGCAGCTCCAAGGTTGGGCGGAAAGTCACAGATACGCAGTATTTT. Protein sequence: CASSSKVGRKVTDTQYF. Full variable domain (remainder filled in from reference TRBV13 and TRBJ2-3): AAGVIQSPRHLIKEKRETATLKCYPIPRHDTVYWYQQGPGQDPQFLISFYEKMQSDKGSIPDRFSAQQFSDYHSELNMSSLELGDSALYFCASSSKVGRKVTDTQYFGPGTRLTVL.

This clone was counted between two and nine times. This rearrangement joins TRBV15 to TRBJ2-5; 12 bases align to TRBD2. The CDR3 length is 15 residues. V dropped 2 bases and J dropped 3; count of bases not matched to a gene: 1. Germline V gene lookup returns CDR1 LNHNV and CDR2 YYDKDF (reference sequence). In nucleotides, the CDR3 is TGTGCCACCAGCAGAAGGACTAGCGGGGAAGAGACCCAGTACTTC. As protein: CATSRRTSGEETQYF.

This clone was observed a few times. The chain couples TRBV29-1 to TRBJ2-3; D unclear. The germline V gene has CDR1 SQVTM and CDR2 ANQGSEA. V gave up 7 bases and J gave up 2 bases, with 19 bases separating them. The CDR3 covers 15 residues. The CDR3 bases are TGCAGCGCCGGTGGACCCCGAGACCCCACAGATACGCAGTATTTT. This encodes CSAGGPRDPTDTQYF.

There are a few counts of this clone. The V gene is TRBV7-2, the J gene TRBJ2-5; D may be TRBD2 (6 bases). V lost 2 bases and J 5 bases, leaving 12 bases between the germline ends. CDR1 is SGHTA, CDR2 FQGNSA, per germline. The length of the CDR3 is 14 residues. The CDR3: CASSLKGGGETQYF. In nucleotides, the CDR3 is TGTGCCAGCAGCTTAAAGGGAGGTGGGGAGACCCAGTACTTC.

This clone came up a few times. The chain couples TRBV18 to TRBJ1-2; possibly TRBD1 for D (6 bases). CDR3 length equals 16 residues. CDR1 KGHSH and CDR2 LQKENI come from the germline V gene. Trimming left V 2 bases short and J 2 bases short, with 15 bases between. As DNA, the CDR3 is TGTGCCAGCTCACCATGGGGAGGGGGAGTCAACTATGGCTACACCTTC. As protein: CASSPWGGGVNYGYTF.

This chain joins TRBV28 and TRBJ2-5; 8 bases line up with TRBD1. The V and J ends lost 5 bases and 5 bases, in that order; junction bases with no gene match: 10. Germline V gives CDR1 MDHEN, CDR2 SYDVKM. The CDR3 length is 15 residues. CDR3: CASSTHRGDVETQYF. Written as DNA, the CDR3 is TGTGCCAGCAGTACCCACAGGGGGGACGTGGAGACCCAGTACTTC.

In its sample, this clone was seen a few times. The J gene is TRBJ2-3, the V gene TRBV5-4; D is perhaps TRBD2 (6 bases). The CDR3 sequence is 14 residues long. The ends were cut back, 0 bases at V and 1 base at J, with 6 bases in the middle. The V gene's germline CDR1 is SGHNT and CDR2 YYREEE (reference sequence). The CDR3 here is CASSLGGGTDTQYF. For the CDR3, the DNA is TGTGCCAGCAGCTTGGGGGGGGGCACAGATACGCAGTATTTT.